The clone carrying this T cell receptor beta chain was picked up one time. The assay was immunoSEQ multiplex PCR, and TCRdb's table has in-frame clones only and misses some. The sample has 55,000 to 80,000 clones; around four fifths are singletons. The data were taken from a study of blood T cell repertoires in COVID-19. As for the study in general: There were acute and convalescent COVID-19 samples, and they came from the United States, Italy and Spain.

The ends lost 1 base at V and 4 bases at J; junction bases unmatched: 1. The length of the CDR3 is 15 residues. Germline CDR1 SGHRS, CDR2 YFSETQ. The clonotype originates from a man between 60 and 75 years old with COVID-19, enrolled during active disease. Sequences were obtained from peripheral blood. The rearrangement joins TRBV5-1 to TRBJ2-1, with 11 bases fitting TRBD2. CDR3 residues: CASSLTSGSYNEQFF. The CDR3 DNA follows: TGCGCCAGCAGCTTGACTAGCGGGAGTTACAATGAGCAGTTCTTC.